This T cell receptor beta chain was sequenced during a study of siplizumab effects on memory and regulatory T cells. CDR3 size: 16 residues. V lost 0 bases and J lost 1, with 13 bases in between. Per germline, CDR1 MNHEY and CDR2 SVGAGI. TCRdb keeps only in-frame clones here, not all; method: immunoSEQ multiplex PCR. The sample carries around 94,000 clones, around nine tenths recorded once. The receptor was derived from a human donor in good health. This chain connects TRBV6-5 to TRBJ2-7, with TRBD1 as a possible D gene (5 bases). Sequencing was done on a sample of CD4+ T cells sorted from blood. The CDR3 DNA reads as TGTGCCAGCAGTTACTCAGGGGCCCTCTCTTCCTACGAGCAGTACTTC. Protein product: CASSYSGALSSYEQYF.